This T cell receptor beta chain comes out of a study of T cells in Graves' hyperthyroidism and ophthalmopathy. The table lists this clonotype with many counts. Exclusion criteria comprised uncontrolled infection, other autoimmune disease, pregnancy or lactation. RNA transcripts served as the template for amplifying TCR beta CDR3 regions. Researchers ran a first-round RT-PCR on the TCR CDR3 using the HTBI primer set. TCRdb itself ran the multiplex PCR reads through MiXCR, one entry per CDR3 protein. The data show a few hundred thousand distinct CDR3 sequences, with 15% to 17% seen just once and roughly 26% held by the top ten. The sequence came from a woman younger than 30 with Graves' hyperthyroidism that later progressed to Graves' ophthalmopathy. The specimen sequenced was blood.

The CDR3 here is CASSSTGLAGTGELFF. CDR3 sequence (DNA): TGTGCCAGCAGTTCCACGGGACTAGCGGGAACCGGGGAGCTGTTTTTT. The genes are TRBV28 and TRBJ2-2; 13 bases line up with TRBD2. Germline trimming cut 4 bases from V and 5 bases from J; bases unmatched to any gene: 4. Germline V gene sequence: CDR1 MDHEN, CDR2 SYDVKM. The CDR3 totals 16 residues.